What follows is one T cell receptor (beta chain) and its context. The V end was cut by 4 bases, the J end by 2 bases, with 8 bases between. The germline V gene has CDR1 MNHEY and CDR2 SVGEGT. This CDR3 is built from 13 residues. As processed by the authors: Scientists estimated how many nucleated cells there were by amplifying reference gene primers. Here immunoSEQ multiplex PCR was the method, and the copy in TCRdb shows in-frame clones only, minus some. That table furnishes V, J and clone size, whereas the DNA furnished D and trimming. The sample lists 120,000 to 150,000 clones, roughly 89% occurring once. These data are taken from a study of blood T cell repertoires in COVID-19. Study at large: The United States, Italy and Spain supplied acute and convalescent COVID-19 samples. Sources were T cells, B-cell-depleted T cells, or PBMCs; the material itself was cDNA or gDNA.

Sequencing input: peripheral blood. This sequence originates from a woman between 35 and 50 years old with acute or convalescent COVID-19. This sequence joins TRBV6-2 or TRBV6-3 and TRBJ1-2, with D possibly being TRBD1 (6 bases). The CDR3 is CASSSTGNYGYTF. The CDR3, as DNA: TGTGCCAGCAGTTCTACAGGGAACTATGGCTACACCTTC.